This TCR beta chain came from a study of T cells in Graves' hyperthyroidism and ophthalmopathy. Hyperthyroidism of Graves' type that showed no ophthalmopathy progression within 18 months was stable. Patients aged 18 to 65 had newly diagnosed hyperthyroidism of under 2 months' duration. The study based diagnoses on clinical symptoms, serum thyroxine and TRAb, thyroid ultrasound and orbital computed tomography. Study-wide results and limits: The model forecast ophthalmopathy, anticipating it by a median around 6.9 months before onset.

CDR1 and CDR2 from the germline V gene are MDHEN and SYDVKM. The length of the CDR3 is 12 residues. V lost 1 base and J 11 bases, leaving 9 bases between the germline ends. In the case of this clonotype: Its antigen is unknown.

TCR beta CDR3 sequences were amplified from RNA transcripts. In the first-round RT-PCR of the TCR CDR3, the HTBI primer set was used. TCRdb re-derived calls from the multiplex PCR reads in MiXCR, one entry per CDR3 protein. The table lists roughly 400,000 distinct CDR3 sequences, approximately 25% of them singletons. The receptor comes from a man aged 50 to 59 with Graves' hyperthyroidism. The sequenced sample consisted of blood. The chain carries TRBV28 and TRBJ2-1, with D perhaps matching TRBD2 (6 bases). CDR3 nucleotide sequence: TGTGCCAGCAGTTTATTGGGCGGGAAGCAGTTCTTC. Amino acids: CASSLLGGKQFF.